This T cell receptor beta chain was captured in a study of blood T cell repertoires in COVID-19. Germline CDR1 is SGDLS and CDR2 is YYNGEE. The CDR3 extends over 14 amino acids. V was clipped by 0 bases and J by 2 bases, with 7 bases between them. Original methodology: Estimated nucleated cell counts came from reference gene primer amplification. Clones were sequenced by immunoSEQ multiplex PCR, and TCRdb holds only the in-frame ones, with some missing. Clone size and the V and J calls come from that table; the DNA yielded D and trimming. This table holds about 220,000 clones, around four fifths found once. This clone has more than one count but fewer than ten. The sample has other DNA sequences that encode this CDR3 too.

The chain is built from TRBV9 and TRBJ2-3, with D possibly matching TRBD1 (6 bases). Input material: peripheral blood. The source of this sequence is a woman aged 55-75 years who had recovered from COVID-19. CDR3 sequence reads: CASSVVGHTDTQYF. DNA for the CDR3: TGTGCCAGCAGCGTAGTGGGACACACAGATACGCAGTATTTT.